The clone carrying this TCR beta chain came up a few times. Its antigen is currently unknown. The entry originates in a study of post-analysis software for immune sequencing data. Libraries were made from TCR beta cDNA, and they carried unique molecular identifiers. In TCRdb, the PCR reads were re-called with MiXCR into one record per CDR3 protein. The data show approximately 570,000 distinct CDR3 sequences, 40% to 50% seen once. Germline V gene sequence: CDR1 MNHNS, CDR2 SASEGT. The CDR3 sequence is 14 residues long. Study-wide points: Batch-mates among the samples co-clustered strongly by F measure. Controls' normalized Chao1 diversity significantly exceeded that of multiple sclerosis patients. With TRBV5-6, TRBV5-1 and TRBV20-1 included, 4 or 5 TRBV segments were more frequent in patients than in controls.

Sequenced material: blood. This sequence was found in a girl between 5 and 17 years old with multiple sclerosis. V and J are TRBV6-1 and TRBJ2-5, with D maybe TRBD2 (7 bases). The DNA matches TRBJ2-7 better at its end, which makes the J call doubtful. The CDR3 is CASGGRELVSEQYF. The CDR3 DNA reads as TGTGCCAGCGGGGGGCGGGAGCTCGTTAGCGAGCAGTACTTC.